This entry features one T cell receptor (beta chain) sequence. The antigen remains undetermined. The ends were cut back, 6 bases at V and 6 bases at J, with 9 bases in the middle. The CDR3 consists of 12 residues. CDR1 is MNHNY and CDR2 is SVGAGI in the germline V gene (reference sequence). This sample was taken from a study of OX40 agonist ivuxolimab in advanced cancers. Study-wide context: Prior checkpoint blockade (anti-PD-1, anti-PD-L1 or anti-CTLA-4) was permitted; about 40% had it. Points from the study as a whole: Among the lowest levels of clonal expansion were found in partial responders at 0.1-3.0 mg/kg. Compared with CD4+, CD8+ T cells on average had more expanded clones. Also showing low normalized T-cell clonal expansion were some of the nonresponders.

Generated by immunoSEQ multiplex PCR, the TCRdb table keeps only in-frame clones and is missing some. The sample gives some 60,000 clones, about 85% of which show up once; 4% is in the top ten. The material sequenced was CD4+ or CD8+ T cells sorted from blood, taken in a trial of the OX40 agonist ivuxolimab. This clonotype was obtained from an adult with an advanced solid tumor such as melanoma, head and neck, liver or kidney cancer. The chain carries TRBV6-6 and TRBJ2-1; D gene ambiguous. The DNA of the CDR3 is TGTGCCAGCAGCTTAGGTTCCAATGAGCAGTTCTTC. Its protein product is CASSLGSNEQFF.